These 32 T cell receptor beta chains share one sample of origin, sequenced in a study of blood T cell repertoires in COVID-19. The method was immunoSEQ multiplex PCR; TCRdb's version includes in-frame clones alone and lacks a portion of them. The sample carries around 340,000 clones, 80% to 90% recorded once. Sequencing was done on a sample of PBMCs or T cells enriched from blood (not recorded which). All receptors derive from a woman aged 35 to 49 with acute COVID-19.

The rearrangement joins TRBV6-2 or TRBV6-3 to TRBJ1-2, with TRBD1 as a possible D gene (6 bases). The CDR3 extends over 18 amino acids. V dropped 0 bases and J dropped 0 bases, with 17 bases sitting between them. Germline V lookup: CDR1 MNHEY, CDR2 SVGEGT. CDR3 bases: TGTGCCAGCAGTTACTCTACCCACGCAGGGGATCCTAACTATGGCTACACCTTC. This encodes CASSYSTHAGDPNYGYTF.

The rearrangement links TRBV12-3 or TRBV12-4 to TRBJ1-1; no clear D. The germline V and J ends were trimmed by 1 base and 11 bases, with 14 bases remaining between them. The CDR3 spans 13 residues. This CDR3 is CASSLGQRLSAFF. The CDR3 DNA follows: TGTGCCAGCAGTTTAGGGCAGCGGCTATCGGCTTTCTTT.

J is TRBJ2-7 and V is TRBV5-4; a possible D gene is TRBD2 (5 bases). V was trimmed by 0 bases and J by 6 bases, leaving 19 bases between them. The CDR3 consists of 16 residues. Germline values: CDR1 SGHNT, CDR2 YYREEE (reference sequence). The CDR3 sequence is CASSLEGGSGSGEQYF. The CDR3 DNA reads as TGTGCCAGCAGCTTGGAGGGTGGGAGTGGTAGTGGCGAGCAGTACTTC.

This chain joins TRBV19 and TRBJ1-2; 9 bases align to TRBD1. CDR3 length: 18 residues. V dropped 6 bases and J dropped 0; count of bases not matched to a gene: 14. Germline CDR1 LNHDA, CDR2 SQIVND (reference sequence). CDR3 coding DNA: TGTGCCAGTAGCCCCCTCCGGGACAGGGTTATGTCTAACTATGGCTACACCTTC. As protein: CASSPLRDRVMSNYGYTF.

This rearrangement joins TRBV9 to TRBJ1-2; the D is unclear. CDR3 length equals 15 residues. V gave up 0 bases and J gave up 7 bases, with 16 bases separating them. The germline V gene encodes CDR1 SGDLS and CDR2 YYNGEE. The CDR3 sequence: CASSVEEGRSSGYTF. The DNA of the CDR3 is TGTGCCAGCAGCGTAGAGGAGGGCCGGTCAAGTGGCTACACCTTC.

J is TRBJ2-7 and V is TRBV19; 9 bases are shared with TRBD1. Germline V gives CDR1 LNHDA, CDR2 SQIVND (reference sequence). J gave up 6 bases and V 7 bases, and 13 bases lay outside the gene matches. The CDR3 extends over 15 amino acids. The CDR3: CASTGGDRASFEQYF. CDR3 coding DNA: TGTGCCAGTACTGGGGGGGACAGGGCATCGTTCGAGCAGTACTTC.

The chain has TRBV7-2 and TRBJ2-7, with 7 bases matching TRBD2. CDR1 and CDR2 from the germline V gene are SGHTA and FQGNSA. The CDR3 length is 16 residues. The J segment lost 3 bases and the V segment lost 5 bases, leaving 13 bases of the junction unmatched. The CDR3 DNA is TGTGCCAGCAGCCACGGGGGGACTCCCGGGCTCTACGAGCAGTACTTC. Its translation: CASSHGGTPGLYEQYF.

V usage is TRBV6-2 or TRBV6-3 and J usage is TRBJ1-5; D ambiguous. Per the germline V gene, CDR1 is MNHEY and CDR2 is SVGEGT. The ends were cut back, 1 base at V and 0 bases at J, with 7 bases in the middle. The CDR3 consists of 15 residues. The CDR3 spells CASSYLFISNQPQHF. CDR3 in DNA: TGTGCCAGCAGTTACTTGTTTATTAGCAATCAGCCCCAGCATTTT.

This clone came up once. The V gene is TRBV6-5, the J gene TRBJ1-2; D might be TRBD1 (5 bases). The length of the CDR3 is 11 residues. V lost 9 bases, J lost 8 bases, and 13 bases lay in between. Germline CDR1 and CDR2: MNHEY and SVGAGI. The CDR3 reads CASTGSWGYTF. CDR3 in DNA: TGTGCCAGTACAGGTTCGTGGGGCTACACCTTC.

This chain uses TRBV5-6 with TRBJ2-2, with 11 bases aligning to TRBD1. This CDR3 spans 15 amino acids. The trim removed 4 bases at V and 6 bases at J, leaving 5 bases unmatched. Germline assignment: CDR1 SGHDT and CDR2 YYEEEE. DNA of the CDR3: TGTGCCAGCAGCCTGGACAGGGGGCGGTCCGGGGAGCTGTTTTTT. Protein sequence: CASSLDRGRSGELFF.

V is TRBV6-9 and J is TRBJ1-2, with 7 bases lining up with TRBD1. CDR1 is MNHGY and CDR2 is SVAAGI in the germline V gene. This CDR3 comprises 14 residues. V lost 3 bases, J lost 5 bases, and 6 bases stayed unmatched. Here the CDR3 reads CASSYCRGIYGYTF. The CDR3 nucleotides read TGTGCCAGCAGTTACTGCAGGGGGATTTATGGCTACACCTTC.

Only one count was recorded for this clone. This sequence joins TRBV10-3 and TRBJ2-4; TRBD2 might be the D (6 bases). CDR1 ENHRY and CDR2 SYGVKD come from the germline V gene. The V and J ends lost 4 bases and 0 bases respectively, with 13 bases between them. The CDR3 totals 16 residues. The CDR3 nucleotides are TGTGCCATCAGTGTGGGAGGTGAACTAGCCAAAAACATTCAGTACTTC. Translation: CAISVGGELAKNIQYF.

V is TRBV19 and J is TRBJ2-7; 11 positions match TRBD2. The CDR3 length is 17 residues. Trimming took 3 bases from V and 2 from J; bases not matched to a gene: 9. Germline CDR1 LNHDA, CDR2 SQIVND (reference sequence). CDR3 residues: CASSILAGGRYPYEQYF. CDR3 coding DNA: TGTGCCAGTAGTATCCTAGCGGGAGGTCGTTACCCCTACGAGCAGTACTTC. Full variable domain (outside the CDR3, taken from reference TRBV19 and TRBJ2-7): DGGITQSPKYLFRKEGQNVTLSCEQNLNHDAMYWYRQDPGQGLRLIYYSQIVNDFQKGDIAEGYSVSREKKESFPLTVTSAQKNPTAFYLCASSILAGGRYPYEQYFGPGTRLTVT.

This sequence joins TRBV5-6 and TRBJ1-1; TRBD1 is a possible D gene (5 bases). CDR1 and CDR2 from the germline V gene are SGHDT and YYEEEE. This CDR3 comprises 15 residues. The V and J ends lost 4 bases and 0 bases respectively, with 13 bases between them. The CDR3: CASSDTDSMNTEAFF. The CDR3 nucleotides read TGTGCCAGCAGCGATACCGACAGCATGAACACTGAAGCTTTCTTT.

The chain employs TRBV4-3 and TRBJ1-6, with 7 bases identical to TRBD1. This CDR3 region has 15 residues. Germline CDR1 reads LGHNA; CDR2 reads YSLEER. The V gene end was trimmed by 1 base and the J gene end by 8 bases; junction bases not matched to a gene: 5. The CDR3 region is CASSQGWQGDSPLHF. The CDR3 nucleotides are TGCGCCAGCAGCCAAGGATGGCAGGGGGATTCACCCCTCCACTTT.

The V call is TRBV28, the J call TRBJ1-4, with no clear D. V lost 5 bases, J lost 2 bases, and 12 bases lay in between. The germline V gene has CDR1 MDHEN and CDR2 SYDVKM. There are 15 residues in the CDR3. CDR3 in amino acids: CASSPPGSTNEKLFF. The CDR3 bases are TGTGCCAGCAGTCCGCCGGGGAGCACTAATGAAAAACTGTTTTTT. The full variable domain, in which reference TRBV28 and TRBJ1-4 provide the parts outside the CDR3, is DVKVTQSSRYLVKRTGEKVFLECVQDMDHENMFWYRQDPGLGLRLIYFSYDVKMKEKGDIPEGYSVSREKKERFSLILESASTNQTSMYLCASSPPGSTNEKLFFGSGTQLSVL.

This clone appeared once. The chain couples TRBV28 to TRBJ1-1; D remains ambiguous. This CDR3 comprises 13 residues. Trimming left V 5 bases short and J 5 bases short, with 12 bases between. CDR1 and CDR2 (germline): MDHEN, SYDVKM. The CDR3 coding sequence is TGTGCCAGCAGTCAAATACAAAAGACTGAAGCTTTCTTT. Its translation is CASSQIQKTEAFF.

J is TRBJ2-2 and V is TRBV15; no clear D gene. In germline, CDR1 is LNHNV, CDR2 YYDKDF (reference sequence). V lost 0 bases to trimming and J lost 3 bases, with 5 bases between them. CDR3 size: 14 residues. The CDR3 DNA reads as TGTGCCACCAGCAGAGATCGGGACACCGGGGAGCTGTTTTTT. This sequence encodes CATSRDRDTGELFF.

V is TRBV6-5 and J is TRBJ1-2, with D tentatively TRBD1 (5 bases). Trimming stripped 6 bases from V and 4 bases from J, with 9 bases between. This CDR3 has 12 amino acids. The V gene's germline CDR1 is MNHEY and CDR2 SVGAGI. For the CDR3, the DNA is TGTGCCAGCAGGACAGCCTCCTATGGCTACACCTTC. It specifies CASRTASYGYTF.

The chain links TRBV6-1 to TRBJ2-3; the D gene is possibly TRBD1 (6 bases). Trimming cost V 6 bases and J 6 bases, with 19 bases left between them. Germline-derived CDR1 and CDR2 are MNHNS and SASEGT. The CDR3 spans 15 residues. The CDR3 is CASRNPGQPPDTQYF. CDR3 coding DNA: TGTGCCAGCAGGAACCCGGGACAACCACCGGATACGCAGTATTTT.

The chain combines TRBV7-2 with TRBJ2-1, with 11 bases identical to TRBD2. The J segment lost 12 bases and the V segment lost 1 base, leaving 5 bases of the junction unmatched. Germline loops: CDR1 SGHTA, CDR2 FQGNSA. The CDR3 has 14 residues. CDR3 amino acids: CASSLEGLAVRQFF. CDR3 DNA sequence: TGTGCCAGCAGCTTAGAGGGACTAGCGGTACGGCAGTTCTTC.

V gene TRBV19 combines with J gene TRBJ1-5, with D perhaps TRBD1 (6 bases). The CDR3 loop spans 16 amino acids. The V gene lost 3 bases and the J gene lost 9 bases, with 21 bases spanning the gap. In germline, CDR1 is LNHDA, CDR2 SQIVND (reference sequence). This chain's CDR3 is CASSILLGQRFRPQHF. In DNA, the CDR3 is TGTGCCAGTAGTATTTTGTTAGGACAGCGGTTTAGGCCCCAGCATTTT.

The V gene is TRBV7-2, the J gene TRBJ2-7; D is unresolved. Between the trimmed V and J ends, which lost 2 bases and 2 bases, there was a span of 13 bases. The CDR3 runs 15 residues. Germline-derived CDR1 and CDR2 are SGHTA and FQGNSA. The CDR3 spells CASSLNSPIPYEQYF. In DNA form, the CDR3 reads TGTGCCAGCAGCTTAAACAGCCCTATCCCCTACGAGCAGTACTTC.

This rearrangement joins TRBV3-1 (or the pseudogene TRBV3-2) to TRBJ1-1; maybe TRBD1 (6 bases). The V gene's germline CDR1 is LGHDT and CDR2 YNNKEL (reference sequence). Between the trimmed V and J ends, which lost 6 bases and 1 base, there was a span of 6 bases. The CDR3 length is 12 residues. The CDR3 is CASRQGNTEAFF. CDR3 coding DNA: TGTGCCAGCAGACAGGGGAACACTGAAGCTTTCTTT.

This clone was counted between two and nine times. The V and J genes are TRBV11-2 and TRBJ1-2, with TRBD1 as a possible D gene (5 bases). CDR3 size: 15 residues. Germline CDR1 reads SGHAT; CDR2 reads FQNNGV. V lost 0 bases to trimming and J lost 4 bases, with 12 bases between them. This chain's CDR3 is CASSLDPAGSYGYTF. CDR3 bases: TGTGCCAGCAGCTTAGATCCGGCAGGGTCCTATGGCTACACCTTC.

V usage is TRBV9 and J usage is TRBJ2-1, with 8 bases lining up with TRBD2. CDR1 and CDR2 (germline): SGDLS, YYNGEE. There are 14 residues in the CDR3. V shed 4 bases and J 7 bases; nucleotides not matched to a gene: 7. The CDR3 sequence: CASSTAGVNNEQFF. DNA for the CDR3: TGTGCCAGCAGCACAGCGGGAGTTAATAATGAGCAGTTCTTC.

The CDR3 sequence is CASSQGLGNTIYF. The CDR3 DNA follows: TGTGCCAGCAGCCAGGGGCTCGGAAACACCATATATTTT. The genes are TRBV3-1 (or the pseudogene TRBV3-2) and TRBJ1-3; a possible D gene is TRBD1 (5 bases). The germline V and J ends were trimmed by 3 bases and 4 bases, with 7 bases remaining between them. In germline, CDR1 is LGHDT, CDR2 YNNKEL (reference sequence). The CDR3 consists of 13 residues.

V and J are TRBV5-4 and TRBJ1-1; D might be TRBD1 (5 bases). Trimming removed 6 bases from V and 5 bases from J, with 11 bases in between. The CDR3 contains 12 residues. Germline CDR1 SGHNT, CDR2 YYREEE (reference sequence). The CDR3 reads CASNKQDTEAFF. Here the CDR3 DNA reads TGTGCCAGCAACAAACAGGATACTGAAGCTTTCTTT.

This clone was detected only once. Here the CDR3 DNA reads TGCGCCAGCAGCCCACCCGACGGGGGAATCGGTACTGAAGCTTTCTTT. Protein product: CASSPPDGGIGTEAFF. This chain connects TRBV4-1 to TRBJ1-1; perhaps TRBD1 as D (5 bases). Trimming took off 4 bases at V and 5 bases at J, with 20 bases between the two ends. The CDR3 totals 16 residues. In germline, CDR1 is MGHRA, CDR2 YSYEKL.

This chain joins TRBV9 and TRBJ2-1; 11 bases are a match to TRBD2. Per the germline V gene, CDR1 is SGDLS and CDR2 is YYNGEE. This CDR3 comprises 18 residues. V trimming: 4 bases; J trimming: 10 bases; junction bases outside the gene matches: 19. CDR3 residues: CASSKTHSGTSGLSEQFF. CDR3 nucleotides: TGTGCCAGCAGCAAGACACATTCCGGGACTAGCGGTTTATCGGAGCAGTTCTTC. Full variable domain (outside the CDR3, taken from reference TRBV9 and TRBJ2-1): DSGVTQTPKHLITATGQRVTLRCSPRSGDLSVYWYQQSLDQGLQFLIQYYNGEERAKGNILERFSAQQFPDLHSELNLSSLELGDSALYFCASSKTHSGTSGLSEQFFGPGTRLTVL.

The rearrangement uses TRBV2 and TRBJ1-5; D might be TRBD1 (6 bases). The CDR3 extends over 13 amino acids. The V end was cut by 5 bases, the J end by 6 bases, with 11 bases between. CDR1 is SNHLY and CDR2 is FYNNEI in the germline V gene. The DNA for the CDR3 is TGTGCCAGCAGTATCACAGGGCGTCAGCCCCAGCATTTT. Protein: CASSITGRQPQHF.

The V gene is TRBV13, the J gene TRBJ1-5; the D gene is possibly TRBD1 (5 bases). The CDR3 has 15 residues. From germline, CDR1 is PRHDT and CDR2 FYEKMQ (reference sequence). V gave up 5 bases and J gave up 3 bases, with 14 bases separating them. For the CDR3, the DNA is TGTGCCAGCAGCCGTGGGGGGAAATACAATCAGCCCCAGCATTTT. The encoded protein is CASSRGGKYNQPQHF. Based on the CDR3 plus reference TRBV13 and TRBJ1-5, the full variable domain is AAGVIQSPRHLIKEKRETATLKCYPIPRHDTVYWYQQGPGQDPQFLISFYEKMQSDKGSIPDRFSAQQFSDYHSELNMSSLELGDSALYFCASSRGGKYNQPQHFGDGTRLSIL.